The 30 T cell receptor beta chains below were found in one sample sequenced in a study of cytomegalovirus exposure and HLA in healthy donors. Use of 60 Vbeta and 13 Jbeta primers characterized the PCR. The method was immunoSEQ multiplex PCR; TCRdb's version includes in-frame clones alone and lacks a portion of them. In all, the sample yields fewer than 45,000 clones. Material for sequencing was PBMCs. These receptors were obtained from a young woman in good health and CMV-seronegative.

The rearrangement links TRBV30 to TRBJ1-1; the match to TRBD1 covers 7 bases. Germline CDR1 is GTSNPN and CDR2 is SVGIG (reference sequence). CDR3 size: 14 residues. After removal of 4 bases from V and 4 bases from J, the junction contained 9 bases not matched to a gene. CDR3 DNA sequence: TGTGCCTGGAAGGGGGCCAGGGTGTCCACTGAAGCTTTCTTT. Translated, it gives CAWKGARVSTEAFF. Full variable domain (remainder filled in from reference TRBV30 and TRBJ1-1): SQTIHQWPATLVQPVGSPLSLECTVEGTSNPNLYWYRQAAGRGLQLLFYSVGIGQISSEVPQNLSASRPQDRQFILSSKKLLLSDSGFYLCAWKGARVSTEAFFGQGTRLTVV.

The rearrangement uses TRBV11-2 and TRBJ2-3, with a possible D match to TRBD2 (5 bases). Per germline, CDR1 SGHAT and CDR2 FQNNGV. With 5 bases removed from V and 8 bases from J, the gap between germline ends came to 14 bases. The CDR3 totals 13 residues. The CDR3 spells CASSTLLEVTQYF. Written as DNA, the CDR3 is TGTGCCAGCAGCACTCTACTAGAGGTTACGCAGTATTTT.

The gene calls are TRBV28 and TRBJ2-7, with a tentative D call TRBD2 (6 bases). The CDR3 runs 14 residues. Germline CDR1 and CDR2: MDHEN and SYDVKM. Trimming left V 6 bases short and J 2 bases short, with 14 bases between. The CDR3: CASRAPGGAYEQYF. The CDR3 nucleotides read TGTGCCAGCAGGGCCCCCGGCGGGGCCTACGAGCAGTACTTC. Together with reference TRBV28 and TRBJ2-7, the CDR3 gives the full variable domain: DVKVTQSSRYLVKRTGEKVFLECVQDMDHENMFWYRQDPGLGLRLIYFSYDVKMKEKGDIPEGYSVSREKKERFSLILESASTNQTSMYLCASRAPGGAYEQYFGPGTRLTVT.

The chain employs TRBV7-9 and TRBJ1-1, with 8 positions matching TRBD1. This CDR3 region has 15 residues. Trimming at V came to 7 bases and at J to 3 bases, leaving 10 bases not matched to a gene. Germline V gene sequence: CDR1 SEHNR, CDR2 FQNEAQ (reference sequence). CDR3 in DNA: TGTGCCAGCAACAGGGGGGGTCTGTCTCACACTGAAGCTTTCTTT. It codes for CASNRGGLSHTEAFF.

This chain uses TRBV4-1 with TRBJ1-3; D uncertain. Germline CDR1 reads MGHRA; CDR2 reads YSYEKL. The CDR3 is made up of 17 amino acids. V dropped 0 bases and J dropped 4 bases, with 16 bases sitting between them. DNA for the CDR3: TGCGCCAGCAGCCAAGATGCCCTCCGGTCGCGGGGAAACACCATATATTTT. Its translation is CASSQDALRSRGNTIYF.

Judged by frequency, this clone is medium-sized. The chain carries TRBV6-4 and TRBJ2-3; TRBD2 matches 9 bases. This CDR3 is built from 14 residues. The trim removed 5 bases at V and 4 bases at J, leaving 4 bases unmatched. Germline V gives CDR1 MRHNA, CDR2 SNTAGT. The CDR3 sequence is CASSQTSGPDTQYF. Written as DNA, the CDR3 is TGTGCCAGCAGTCAGACTAGCGGCCCAGATACGCAGTATTTT.

About this clone itself: Other DNA sequences in the same sample also yield this CDR3. The chain couples TRBV28 to TRBJ2-7; 8 bases agree with TRBD1. Germline values: CDR1 MDHEN, CDR2 SYDVKM. The length of the CDR3 is 14 residues. V lost 5 bases and J lost 0; bases outside the gene matches: 3. CDR3: CASSLGTGSYEQYF. In DNA form, the CDR3 reads TGTGCCAGCAGTCTCGGGACAGGCTCCTACGAGCAGTACTTC.

The J gene is TRBJ2-3, the V gene TRBV5-1; 8 bases match TRBD2. Germline CDR1 and CDR2: SGHRS and YFSETQ. The CDR3 contains 16 residues. Trimming took 0 bases from V and 3 from J; bases not matched to a gene: 6. CDR3: CASSLAGAGVTDTQYF. CDR3 sequence (DNA): TGCGCCAGCAGCTTGGCCGGAGCGGGAGTTACAGATACGCAGTATTTT.

The genes are TRBV18 and TRBJ2-5; TRBD2 might be the D (6 bases). Deletions cut 0 bases from V and 5 bases from J, with 19 bases between. Germline V lookup: CDR1 KGHSH, CDR2 LQKENI. The CDR3 length is 17 residues. The CDR3 coding sequence is TGTGCCAGCTCACCACCGGGAGCGAACGGAGGGCGGGAGACCCAGTACTTC. Encoded protein: CASSPPGANGGRETQYF.

This chain connects TRBV7-9 to TRBJ1-4; 10 positions agree with TRBD1. Trimming removed 5 bases from V and 3 bases from J; junction bases left unmatched: 3. Germline CDR1 SEHNR, CDR2 FQNEAQ (reference sequence). The CDR3 loop spans 15 amino acids. The CDR3 nucleotides are TGTGCCAGCAGCCCAGGACAGGGGGCTAATGAAAAACTGTTTTTT. Amino acids: CASSPGQGANEKLFF.

The rearrangement joins TRBV28 to TRBJ2-7, with TRBD2 matching over 16 bases. The V gene end was trimmed by 6 bases and the J gene end by 7 bases; junction bases not matched to a gene: 15. Per the germline V gene, CDR1 is MDHEN and CDR2 is SYDVKM. This CDR3 comprises 18 residues. CDR3: CASSSYPGLAGGPGEQYF. CDR3 nucleotides: TGTGCCAGCAGCTCGTATCCGGGACTAGCGGGAGGGCCGGGTGAGCAGTACTTC. Full variable domain (remainder filled in from reference TRBV28 and TRBJ2-7): DVKVTQSSRYLVKRTGEKVFLECVQDMDHENMFWYRQDPGLGLRLIYFSYDVKMKEKGDIPEGYSVSREKKERFSLILESASTNQTSMYLCASSSYPGLAGGPGEQYFGPGTRLTVT.

J is TRBJ2-4 and V is TRBV30; 12 bases agree with TRBD2. V trimming: 2 bases; J trimming: 8 bases; junction bases outside the gene matches: 10. The germline V gene has CDR1 GTSNPN and CDR2 SVGIG (reference sequence). This CDR3 is 16 amino acids long. Here the CDR3 reads CAWSSGLAGRGDIQYF. CDR3 nucleotide sequence: TGTGCCTGGAGTTCGGGACTAGCGGGTCGGGGGGACATTCAGTACTTC. The full variable domain, in which reference TRBV30 and TRBJ2-4 provide the parts outside the CDR3, is SQTIHQWPATLVQPVGSPLSLECTVEGTSNPNLYWYRQAAGRGLQLLFYSVGIGQISSEVPQNLSASRPQDRQFILSSKKLLLSDSGFYLCAWSSGLAGRGDIQYFGAGTRLSVL.

The V and J genes are TRBV5-1 and TRBJ1-1, with TRBD1 matching over 8 bases. Germline CDR1 and CDR2: SGHRS and YFSETQ. The CDR3 consists of 15 residues. With 2 bases clipped from V and 6 bases from J, the junction kept 9 bases outside the gene matches. This CDR3 is CASSFAGGASSEAFF. Here the CDR3 DNA reads TGCGCCAGCAGCTTTGCAGGGGGCGCTTCCTCTGAAGCTTTCTTT.

The chain links TRBV9 to TRBJ2-1, with 8 bases fitting TRBD2. V shed 4 bases and J 3 bases; nucleotides not matched to a gene: 15. The CDR3 loop spans 18 amino acids. Germline loops: CDR1 SGDLS, CDR2 YYNGEE. DNA for the CDR3: TGTGCCAGCAGCCCTTGTGGACTAGCCCTTCACATCTACAATGAGCAGTTCTTC. It is translated as CASSPCGLALHIYNEQFF.

The chain carries TRBV6-5 and TRBJ1-2; 9 bases line up with TRBD1. Looked up from germline, CDR1 is MNHEY and CDR2 is SVGAGI. The CDR3 contains 14 residues. Unmatched junction bases numbered 7, after V lost 5 bases and J lost 6 bases. The CDR3 here is CASSRTGGENGYTF. CDR3 coding DNA: TGTGCCAGCAGTCGCACAGGGGGCGAGAATGGCTACACCTTC.

The chain combines TRBV11-3 with TRBJ2-1; 9 nucleotides align to TRBD1. The germline V gene has CDR1 SGHNT and CDR2 YENEEA. J gave up 2 bases and V 5 bases, and 4 bases lay outside the gene matches. The CDR3 is made up of 15 amino acids. The CDR3 region is CASSLDRGAYNEQFF. CDR3 in DNA: TGTGCCAGCAGCCTGGACAGGGGAGCCTACAATGAGCAGTTCTTC.

CDR3 region: CASSLGARNNQPQHF. CDR3 bases: TGTGCCAGCAGTTTGGGGGCGCGTAACAATCAGCCCCAGCATTTT. The rearrangement uses TRBV28 and TRBJ1-5; the D gene is possibly TRBD1 (6 bases). Trimming left V 3 bases short and J 3 bases short, with 12 bases between. This CDR3 region has 15 residues. Looked up from germline, CDR1 is MDHEN and CDR2 is SYDVKM.

J is TRBJ2-7 and V is TRBV19, with 9 bases matching TRBD2. Germline CDR1 and CDR2: LNHDA and SQIVND (reference sequence). V was clipped by 5 bases and J by 2 bases; unmatched bases: 7. The CDR3 consists of 15 residues. CDR3: CASSPTSGLTYEQYF. The CDR3, as DNA: TGTGCCAGTAGTCCCACTAGCGGGTTAACCTACGAGCAGTACTTC. The variable domain in full, with the rest retrieved from reference TRBV19 and TRBJ2-7, is DGGITQSPKYLFRKEGQNVTLSCEQNLNHDAMYWYRQDPGQGLRLIYYSQIVNDFQKGDIAEGYSVSREKKESFPLTVTSAQKNPTAFYLCASSPTSGLTYEQYFGPGTRLTVT.

The J gene is TRBJ2-7, the V gene TRBV13; TRBD2 matches 9 bases. Losses at the gene ends were 1 base for V and 6 bases for J; bases not matched to a gene: 10. This CDR3 comprises 16 residues. Germline V CDR1 and CDR2: PRHDT, FYEKMQ (reference sequence). The CDR3 here is CASSLEGGLAFSEQYF. CDR3 DNA: TGTGCCAGCAGCTTAGAAGGGGGACTAGCTTTTTCCGAGCAGTACTTC.

The chain carries TRBV6-5 and TRBJ1-5; 8 positions match TRBD1. Germline trimming cut 2 bases from V and 7 bases from J; bases unmatched to any gene: 4. Germline V gene data show CDR1 as MNHEY and CDR2 as SVGAGI. The CDR3 length is 14 residues. CDR3 residues: CASSYRQGSQPQHF. The CDR3, as DNA: TGTGCCAGCAGTTACCGACAGGGGAGCCAGCCCCAGCATTTT.

This clone is deemed medium-sized by its frequency. This chain joins TRBV6-5 and TRBJ1-1; unclear D gene. The V gene's germline CDR1 is MNHEY and CDR2 SVGAGI. The CDR3 totals 13 residues. Trimming shortened V by 4 bases and J by 4 bases, and 10 bases separated the two germline ends. The DNA for the CDR3 is TGTGCCAGCAGTTGGAAGGAGGTCACTGAAGCTTTCTTT. Its translation is CASSWKEVTEAFF.

The rearrangement links TRBV6-5 to TRBJ2-7; perhaps TRBD2 as D (7 bases). The V end was cut by 6 bases, the J end by 7 bases, with 13 bases between. The CDR3 is 12 amino acids. Germline CDR1 and CDR2: MNHEY and SVGAGI. The CDR3 DNA follows: TGTGCCAGCAGCGGGGGGCCCCTTGAGCAGTACTTC. It encodes CASSGGPLEQYF.

The chain couples TRBV5-1 to TRBJ2-2; a possible D gene is TRBD2 (5 bases). Trimming shortened V by 4 bases and J by 0 bases, and 10 bases separated the two germline ends. This CDR3 spans 15 amino acids. CDR1 and CDR2 (germline): SGHRS, YFSETQ. CDR3 loop: CASSRGQTNTGELFF. In nucleotides, the CDR3 is TGCGCCAGCAGCCGAGGGCAGACGAACACCGGGGAGCTGTTTTTT.

This chain joins TRBV6-1 and TRBJ2-1; 7 bases fit TRBD1. Germline V gene lookup returns CDR1 MNHNS and CDR2 SASEGT. The CDR3 extends over 14 amino acids. The J segment lost 0 bases and the V segment lost 6 bases, leaving 2 bases of the junction unmatched. The CDR3 sequence is CASRGTVSYNEQFF. Written as DNA, the CDR3 is TGTGCCAGCAGGGGGACAGTCTCCTACAATGAGCAGTTCTTC.

The chain uses TRBV7-8 and TRBJ2-1, with 7 positions matching TRBD2. V was clipped by 7 bases and J by 4 bases; unmatched bases: 10. Germline V gene data show CDR1 as SGHVS and CDR2 as FQNEAQ. This CDR3 spans 15 amino acids. The CDR3 protein is CASTIGGTLYNEQFF. The CDR3 region has the DNA TGTGCCAGCACCATCGGGGGGACCCTTTACAATGAGCAGTTCTTC.

The chain couples TRBV6-4 to TRBJ2-7, with TRBD2 matching over 7 bases. The germline gives CDR1 MRHNA, CDR2 SNTAGT. Trimming at V came to 0 bases and at J to 5 bases, leaving 10 bases not matched to a gene. CDR3 length equals 16 residues. CDR3 nucleotide sequence: TGTGCCAGCAGTGACTCCCCCGGGACTACGAAGGACGAGCAGTACTTC. Translated: CASSDSPGTTKDEQYF.

The gene calls are TRBV19 and TRBJ2-2; D is unclear. Germline V CDR1 and CDR2: LNHDA, SQIVND (reference sequence). The V end lost 7 bases, the J end lost 2 bases, and 5 bases lay between the germline ends. The CDR3 spans 12 residues. The DNA for the CDR3 is TGTGCCAGTACAGGAAACACCGGGGAGCTGTTTTTT. Translating it yields CASTGNTGELFF.

The V and J genes are TRBV28 and TRBJ1-1; tentative D call: TRBD1 (5 bases). The CDR3 totals 14 residues. The V end was cut by 6 bases, the J end by 0 bases, with 11 bases between. Germline CDR1 is MDHEN and CDR2 is SYDVKM. The CDR3 reads CASSQTTVNTEAFF. The DNA for the CDR3 is TGTGCCAGCAGCCAAACGACAGTGAACACTGAAGCTTTCTTT.

The chain employs TRBV30 and TRBJ1-5, with D perhaps matching TRBD1 (6 bases). Germline CDR1 and CDR2: GTSNPN and SVGIG (reference sequence). The V end was cut by 3 bases, the J end by 2 bases, with 8 bases between. This CDR3 has 13 amino acids. In DNA, the CDR3 is TGTGCCTGGAGCTACAGGGGCAATCAGCCCCAGCATTTT. Translation gives CAWSYRGNQPQHF.

V usage is TRBV19 and J usage is TRBJ2-3; 7 nucleotides agree with TRBD2. CDR1 and CDR2 from the germline V gene are LNHDA and SQIVND (reference sequence). Trimming cost V 3 bases and J 4 bases; bases outside gene matches: 7. The CDR3 sequence is 15 residues long. The CDR3 sequence: CASSIRGRVADTQYF. In DNA, the CDR3 is TGTGCCAGTAGTATTCGGGGGAGGGTTGCAGATACGCAGTATTTT.